Sequencing of this T cell receptor beta chain was carried out in a study of blood T cell repertoires in COVID-19. Using immunoSEQ multiplex PCR, the repertoire was profiled, and TCRdb retains in-frame clones only, with some absent. Altogether some 270,000 clones are present, 90% being singletons, with the ten largest covering roughly 2%. The table lists this clone with a few counts. Germline CDR1 and CDR2: MNHNS and SASEGT. V was pared by 1 base and J by 4 bases, with 14 bases of the junction left unmatched. The CDR3 sequence is 18 residues long. This chain connects TRBV6-1 to TRBJ2-3; 7 bases map to TRBD2. The TCR sequence derives from a woman aged 55-70 years with COVID-19, enrolled during active disease. Sequencing was performed on peripheral blood. The CDR3 region is CASSEGSYWGGVADTQYF. The CDR3 region has the DNA TGTGCCAGCAGTGAAGGATCGTATTGGGGGGGGGTGGCAGATACGCAGTATTTT.